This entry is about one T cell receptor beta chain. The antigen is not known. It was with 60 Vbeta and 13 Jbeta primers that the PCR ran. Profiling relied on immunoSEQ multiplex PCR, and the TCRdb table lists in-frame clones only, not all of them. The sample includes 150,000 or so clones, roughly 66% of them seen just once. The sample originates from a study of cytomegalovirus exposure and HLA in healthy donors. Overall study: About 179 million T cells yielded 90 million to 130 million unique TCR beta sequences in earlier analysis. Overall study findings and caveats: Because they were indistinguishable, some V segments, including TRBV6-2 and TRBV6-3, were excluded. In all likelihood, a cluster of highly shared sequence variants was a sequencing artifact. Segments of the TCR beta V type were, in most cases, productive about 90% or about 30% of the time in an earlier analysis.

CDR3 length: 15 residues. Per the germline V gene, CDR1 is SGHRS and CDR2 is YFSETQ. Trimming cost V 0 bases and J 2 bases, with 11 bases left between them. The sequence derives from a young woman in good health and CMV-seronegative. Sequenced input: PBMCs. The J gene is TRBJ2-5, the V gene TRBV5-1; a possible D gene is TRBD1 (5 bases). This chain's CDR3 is CASSLAGFGQETQYF. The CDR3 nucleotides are TGCGCCAGCAGCTTGGCAGGGTTTGGACAAGAGACCCAGTACTTC.